This T cell receptor (beta chain) was identified in a study of T-cell memory formation after mild COVID-19. TCRdb re-analysed the 5' RACE reads in MiXCR, keeping a single row per CDR3 protein. The data contain some 290,000 distinct CDR3 sequences, roughly 17% of them singletons. For this clonotype: No antigen is known for it.

Study findings and constraints: Memory cells collected pre-infection included some clones that later responded, suggesting cross-reactive memory joined.

This CDR3 spans 13 amino acids. Trimming took 2 bases from V and 7 from J, leaving 10 bases between them. CDR1 SEHNR and CDR2 FQNEAQ come from the germline V gene (reference sequence). The sample was PBMCs or a T cell subset sorted from them (not recorded which). This chain connects TRBV7-9 to TRBJ2-3, with D perhaps TRBD1 or TRBD2 (5 bases each). The receptor comes from a man younger than 35 who had mild COVID-19 (a few samples of this study predate the infection). Cell type and time point are not known. The CDR3 is CASSLYGGYTQYF. The CDR3 nucleotides read TGTGCCAGCAGCTTATATGGGGGTTATACGCAGTATTTT.